In its sample, the clone carrying this T cell receptor (beta chain) was seen a few times. Its antigen remains unidentified. V lost 1 base, J lost 1 base, and 24 bases lay in between. This CDR3 has 20 residues. Germline-derived CDR1 and CDR2 are MGHRA and YSYEKL. This sample is part of a study of T-cell reconstitution after alpha-beta-depleted transplantation in children. General study findings and limits: Among T cells one year after transplant, newly produced cells accounted for most counts and diversity. From surviving recipient T cells and thymic progenitors came the high day-60 TCRbeta diversity observed in some patients. The origin of alpha-beta T cells about two months after transplant was reportedly several hundred expanded graft clones.

For TCRbeta, the library was prepared with unique molecular identifiers. TCRdb independently ran MiXCR on the PCR reads; one entry per CDR3 protein. The sample holds 350,000 to 500,000 distinct CDR3 sequences, about 45% seen once. V usage is TRBV4-1 and J usage is TRBJ2-3; TRBD2 is a possible D gene (6 bases). The clonotype was recovered from a girl aged 2-10 years with aplastic anemia, due to receive a stem cell transplant. Material: PBMCs, obtained before TCRalphabeta/CD19-depleted stem cell transplant. CDR3 sequence (DNA): TGCGCCAGCAGCCAAGGGGTAGCGGATCTCTTTAACACGCGCACAGATACGCAGTATTTT. Translated: CASSQGVADLFNTRTDTQYF.